The TCR beta chain described here comes from a study of T cell responses to AZD1222 COVID-19 vaccine. The method was immunoSEQ multiplex PCR; TCRdb's version includes in-frame clones alone and lacks a portion of them. The sample records approximately 100,000 clones, roughly 90% being singletons. With respect to this clone: What it recognizes is unknown.

Findings of the study overall: Vaccine-associated CD4 TCRs ranged over spike, dominating at 160-218 and 743-854. Repertoires in all cases were sampled only once the peak T cell response had passed. Donors, mostly white British, included more females; clonal diversity was possibly underestimated. Spike-specific TCR breadth and depth rose after two AZD1222 doses.

V lost 4 bases and J lost 6; bases outside the gene matches: 12. Looked up from germline, CDR1 is MGHRA and CDR2 is YSYEKL. The CDR3 has 17 amino acids. This chain connects TRBV4-1 to TRBJ2-1; TRBD2 agrees at 10 bases. The source is an adult in good health. Specimen: peripheral blood, collected on day 0 of AZD1222 vaccination. The CDR3 region has the DNA TGCGCCAGCAGCCGGGGGGGACTAGCGATTCTTGGCAATGAGCAGTTCTTC. This encodes CASSRGGLAILGNEQFF.